This TCR beta chain is from a study of blood T cell repertoires in COVID-19. Study summary: Collection of acute and convalescent COVID-19 samples took place in the United States, Italy and Spain.

Living in 25 or so US areas, the participants were between about 18 and 100 years of age. Clinical history reported by participants formed the basis on which cohorts were assigned. Symptom resolution, clearance, or two negative PCRs marked the recovered donors of Cohort 3. The method was immunoSEQ multiplex PCR; TCRdb's version includes in-frame clones alone and lacks a portion of them. The data show under 350,000 clones, roughly nine tenths seen once. The sequenced sample was PBMCs or T cells enriched from blood (not recorded which). The TCR sequence derives from a middle-aged woman who had recovered from COVID-19.

CDR3 coding DNA: TGTGCCAGCAGCTCGACATACAGCGGGGGGACAAACAATGAGCAGTTCTTC. Translation: CASSSTYSGGTNNEQFF. The chain combines TRBV5-8 with TRBJ2-1; 9 bases agree with TRBD2. CDR1 is SGHTS and CDR2 is YDEGEE in the germline V gene. V trimming: 3 bases; J trimming: 5 bases; junction bases outside the gene matches: 12. This CDR3 has 17 amino acids.